The rows below give T cell receptor beta chains drawn from one sample of a study of blood T cell repertoires in COVID-19. Produced via immunoSEQ multiplex PCR; TCRdb's table is partial and in-frame only. The sample lists 250,000 to 300,000 clones; approximately 89% were seen once. Sequenced material: peripheral blood. The receptors come from a woman aged 25-40 years with COVID-19, enrolled during active disease. Each CDR3 is given with its conserved first and last residue. D genes are given only for firm matches. The listing skips clone size in some rows; elsewhere it reads once, few, many or a size class.

clone size	V gene	D gene	J gene	CDR3 DNA	CDR3 protein
-	TRBV11-3	TRBD1	TRBJ1-4	TGTGCCAGCAGCATGGACAGGAGAGATGAAAAACTGTTTTTT	CASSMDRRDEKLFF
-	TRBV12-3/TRBV12-4	-	TRBJ2-1	TGTGCCAGCAGTTTGCTTCGGGAAAATGAGCAGTTCTTC	CASSLLRENEQFF
-	TRBV27	TRBD2	TRBJ2-7	TGTGCCAGCAGTAGGAGGACTAGCGGGACCTACGAGCAGTACTTC	CASSRRTSGTYEQYF
-	TRBV27	-	TRBJ1-2	TGTGCCAGCAGTTTGTCCTTCTTAGGGGGCTATGGCTACACCTTC	CASSLSFLGGYGYTF
-	TRBV5-5	TRBD1	TRBJ2-7	TGTGCCAGCAGCTTGGACACAGGGGCCTTCGTCTCCTACGAGCAGTACTTC	CASSLDTGAFVSYEQYF
-	TRBV7-9	TRBD2	TRBJ2-5	TGTGCCAGCAGCTTGCTCATGGGGAGGGATCAAGAGACCCAGTACTTC	CASSLLMGRDQETQYF
-	TRBV29-1	-	TRBJ2-1	TGCAGCGTTGAAGATGGTCACACCAGCTCCTACAATGAGCAGTTCTTC	CSVEDGHTSSYNEQFF
-	TRBV6-6	TRBD1	TRBJ2-5	TGTGCCAGCACAACGGGACAGGGAGAGAAGACCCAGTACTTC	CASTTGQGEKTQYF
few	TRBV19	-	TRBJ2-1	TGTGCCAGTAGCTATTCGCTGGGGCCCTACAATGAGCAGTTCTTC	CASSYSLGPYNEQFF
-	TRBV11-2	-	TRBJ1-1	TGTGCCAGCGGGTGGGGGGGCTATGGCACTGAAGCTTTCTTT	CASGWGGYGTEAFF
-	TRBV12-3/TRBV12-4	-	TRBJ1-1	TGTGCCAGCAGCCCCCCGGGGAGCACTGAAGCTTTCTTT	CASSPPGSTEAFF
-	TRBV12-5	-	TRBJ2-6	TGTGCTAGTGGTTTGGTAAGGGGTGGGGCCAACGTCCTGACTTTC	CASGLVRGGANVLTF
-	TRBV6-6	TRBD2	TRBJ2-7	TGTGCCAGCAGCACCCCAGGAGGACTAGCGGGAGAAGAGCAGTACTTT	CASSTPGGLAGEEQYF
once	TRBV6-2/TRBV6-3	TRBD1	TRBJ1-5	TGTGCCAGCAGTTACGGGACAGGGGATCCGCGCAATCAGCCCCAGCATTTT	CASSYGTGDPRNQPQHF
-	TRBV6-5	-	TRBJ1-5	TGTGCCAGCAGACGACACTCAAGCAACAATCAGCCCCAGCATTTT	CASRRHSSNNQPQHF
-	TRBV30	-	TRBJ1-5	TGTGCCTGGAGTACCGACAGAAATCAGCCCCAGCATTTT	CAWSTDRNQPQHF
-	TRBV6-5	-	TRBJ2-5	TGTGCCAGCAGAGCCTACTCGGAGGGGGAGACCCAGTACTTC	CASRAYSEGETQYF
-	TRBV11-2	TRBD1	TRBJ2-3	TGTGCCAGCAGCTCCGGGACAGTTATTGAAGATACGCAGTATTTT	CASSSGTVIEDTQYF
-	TRBV19	TRBD1	TRBJ1-1	TGTGCCAGTACAAACGACAGGGTAGCCTCTGAAGCTTTCTTT	CASTNDRVASEAFF
-	TRBV5-4	-	TRBJ1-2	TGTGCCAGCAGCTTGTGGGAGGGGGTTTCTGGCTACACCTTC	CASSLWEGVSGYTF
-	TRBV5-1	TRBD2	TRBJ2-1	TGCGCCAGCAGCTTGGCATTAGCGGGACGCAATGAGCAGTTCTTC	CASSLALAGRNEQFF
few	TRBV28	TRBD2	TRBJ2-7	TGTGCCAGCAGTCCGGGGTCGCTAGCGGGATTGGGGGCCTACGAGCAGTACTTC	CASSPGSLAGLGAYEQYF
-	TRBV27	TRBD2	TRBJ2-7	TGTGCCAGCAGTTTATCTGTCCCGGGACTAGGTTACGAGCAGTACTTC	CASSLSVPGLGYEQYF
-	TRBV29-1	-	TRBJ2-2	TGCAGCGTCGAGACAGCGACCACCGGGGAGCTGTTTTTT	CSVETATTGELFF
-	TRBV5-5	-	TRBJ2-7	TGTGCCAGCGGATGGGGACACCCCTACGAGCAGTACTTC	CASGWGHPYEQYF
-	TRBV6-6	TRBD2	TRBJ2-1	TGTGCCAGCAGGGATAGCGGGCGGGATCTCCCGTTCTTC	CASRDSGRDLPFF
-	TRBV19	-	TRBJ1-5	TGTGCCAGTAGTATCAACCCCGGACAGTCCAATCAGCCCCAGCATTTT	CASSINPGQSNQPQHF
-	TRBV4-2	-	TRBJ1-2	TGTGCCAGCAGCCCTAGGACAGACCCGAACTATGGCTACACCTTC	CASSPRTDPNYGYTF
-	TRBV30	-	TRBJ1-1	TGTGCCTGGAGTGGGAGGCTGGGGAGCACTGAAGCTTTCTTT	CAWSGRLGSTEAFF